Listed below are T cell receptor beta chains from one sample, sequenced in a study of shared clonotypes between healthy human individuals. The assay was immunoSEQ multiplex PCR, and TCRdb's table has in-frame clones only and misses some. The profile shows more than 1 million clones, more than 75% of them singletons. The specimen was memory CD4+ T cells from PBMCs. The receptors come from a man aged 18 to 30 in good health. Some clones in this sample may be carry-over from other donors' samples. CDR3s include the opening cysteine and the closing phenylalanine or tryptophan. The D gene is left open where the match is weak. Only some rows state a clone size, as once, few, many or a class for expanded clones.

D gene,clone size,J gene,V gene,CDR3 length,CDR3 protein,CDR3 DNA
NA,few,TRBJ2-2,TRBV5-1,13,CASSSGPGGELFF,TGCGCCAGCAGCTCCGGACCCGGCGGGGAGCTGTTTTTT
NA,NA,TRBJ1-4,TRBV6-6,13,CASSYGGYEKLFF,TGTGCCAGCAGTTACGGGGGATATGAAAAACTGTTTTTT
TRBD1,NA,TRBJ2-3,TRBV7-3,14,CASSPQGAGDTQYF,TGTGCCAGCAGCCCCCAGGGGGCGGGAGATACGCAGTATTTT
TRBD2,NA,TRBJ2-7,TRBV19,18,CASSGGTSGSILVSEQYF,TGTGCCAGTAGTGGCGGGACTAGCGGGAGCATATTAGTCAGCGAGCAGTACTTC
NA,NA,TRBJ2-7,TRBV18,13,CASSPPVSYEQYF,TGTGCCAGCTCACCTCCCGTTTCCTACGAGCAGTACTTC
TRBD1,NA,TRBJ1-2,TRBV10-3,14,CAISETSGTGAYTF,TGTGCCATCAGTGAGACCTCCGGGACAGGGGCCTACACCTTC
NA,NA,TRBJ2-3,TRBV7-2,16,CASSLASAVSTDTQYF,TGTGCCAGCAGCTTAGCATCGGCAGTGAGCACAGATACGCAGTATTTT
NA,few,TRBJ1-5,TRBV2,14,CATSQGTGNQPQHF,TGTGCCACCTCACAGGGAACGGGCAATCAGCCCCAGCATTTT
NA,NA,TRBJ1-5,TRBV28,14,CASSLRPLPGSQHF,TGTGCCAGCAGCCTCCGCCCCCTTCCGGGTTCCCAGCATTTT
TRBD2,NA,TRBJ2-3,TRBV27,15,CASSLLAVEGDTQYF,TGTGCCAGCAGTTTACTAGCGGTAGAGGGGGATACGCAGTATTTT
TRBD1,NA,TRBJ1-2,TRBV27,15,CASSLSGGQGHGYTF,TGTGCCAGCAGTTTATCGGGGGGACAGGGGCATGGCTACACCTTC
NA,NA,TRBJ2-1,TRBV5-1,15,CASTPVAAGGNEQFF,TGCGCCAGCACCCCCGTGGCGGCGGGTGGGAATGAGCAGTTCTTC